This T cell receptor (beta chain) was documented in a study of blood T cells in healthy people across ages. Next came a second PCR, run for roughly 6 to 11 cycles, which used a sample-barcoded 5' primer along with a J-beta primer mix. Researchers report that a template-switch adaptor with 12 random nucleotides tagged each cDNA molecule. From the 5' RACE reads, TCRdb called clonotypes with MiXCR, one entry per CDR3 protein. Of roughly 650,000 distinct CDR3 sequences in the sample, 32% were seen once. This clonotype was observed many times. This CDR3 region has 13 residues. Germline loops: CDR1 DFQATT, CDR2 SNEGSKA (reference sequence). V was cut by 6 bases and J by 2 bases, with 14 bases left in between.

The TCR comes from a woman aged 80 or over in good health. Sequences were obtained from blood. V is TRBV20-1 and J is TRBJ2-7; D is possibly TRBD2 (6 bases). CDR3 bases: TGCAGTGCCGGACTGGCGGGGACCTACGAGCAGTACTTC. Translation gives CSAGLAGTYEQYF.